This is a list of T cell receptor beta chains from one sample in a study of blood T cell repertoires in COVID-19. Assay: immunoSEQ multiplex PCR; the TCRdb copy retains only in-frame clones and omits some. The sample has roughly 160,000 clones; about 85% are singletons. Sequenced sample: peripheral blood. The source is a man in his sixties with acute or convalescent COVID-19. Both conserved end residues are part of each CDR3. A D gene is named only where the DNA matches it firmly. The size field is filled for only some rows; it gives once, few, many or a size class.

TRBV3-1/TRBV3-2,TRBD1,TRBJ2-3,once,TGTGCCAGCAGCCAAGCCCGGGACAGGGGGCTTAGCACAGATACGCAGTATTTT,CASSQARDRGLSTDTQYF
TRBV28,NA,TRBJ1-4,NA,TGTGCCAGCAGTTTAGCACTTCCAACTAATGAAAAACTGTTTTTT,CASSLALPTNEKLFF
TRBV3-1/TRBV3-2,NA,TRBJ1-6,NA,TGTGCCAGCAGCCCAGGGGCAGTTCGTTCACCCCTCCACTTT,CASSPGAVRSPLHF
TRBV5-4,TRBD2,TRBJ2-3,NA,TGTGCCAGCAGCGCTTGGCGGTCTAGCGGGGGTCCCGGGTTT,CASSAWRSSGGPGF
TRBV6-5,NA,TRBJ1-3,NA,TGTGCCAGCAGTCCAGTCCCCGGGTTTGGAAACACCATATATTTT,CASSPVPGFGNTIYF
TRBV12-3/TRBV12-4,TRBD1,TRBJ1-2,NA,TGTGCCAGCCAGACAGGGGTCGCTGGCTACACCTTC,CASQTGVAGYTF
TRBV29-1,NA,TRBJ2-7,NA,TGCAGCGTGGCCTTAGGGAGCGGCTACGAGCAGTACTTC,CSVALGSGYEQYF
TRBV7-3,TRBD1,TRBJ2-1,NA,TGTGCCAGCAGCTTCACAGGGGGCTATGAGCAGTTCTTC,CASSFTGGYEQFF
TRBV1,NA,TRBJ2-2,NA,TGCACCAGCAGCCAAGTAAGAGGTACCCCCCCCGGGGAGCTGTTTTTT,CTSSQVRGTPPGELFF
TRBV3-1/TRBV3-2,TRBD1,TRBJ1-2,NA,TGTGCCAGCAGCCTAAACTCAGGGGGCAATGGCTACACCTTC,CASSLNSGGNGYTF
TRBV15,NA,TRBJ1-1,NA,TGTGCCACCAGCAGAGATAGAATAAGAAACACTGAAGCTTTCTTT,CATSRDRIRNTEAFF
TRBV7-9,NA,TRBJ1-1,NA,TGTGCCAGCAGCCCATTGCAGGGAGTCGGGAGGCACACTGAAGCTTTCTTT,CASSPLQGVGRHTEAFF
TRBV5-1,TRBD1,TRBJ1-4,NA,TGCGCCAGCAGCTTGGCTCTGGACAGGGGGCGGCGATTAGATGAAAAACTGTTTTTT,CASSLALDRGRRLDEKLFF
TRBV5-1,NA,TRBJ1-3,NA,TGCGCCAGCAGCTTAACCCCGCAGTCTGGAAACACCATATATTTT,CASSLTPQSGNTIYF
TRBV30,TRBD1,TRBJ1-4,NA,TGTGCCTGGAGTGGGGGACAGGGGGGTGAAAAACTGTTTTTT,CAWSGGQGGEKLFF
TRBV19,NA,TRBJ2-1,few,TGTGCCAGTAGTATAGGGGCGACTAGCAATGAGCAGTTCTTC,CASSIGATSNEQFF
TRBV5-5,NA,TRBJ2-5,NA,TGTGCCAGCAGCTTTGCCGCGGGGGCGGGGGAGACCCAGTACTTC,CASSFAAGAGETQYF
TRBV2,NA,TRBJ1-1,NA,TGTGCCAGCAGGGCCGGGACACTGAACACTGAAGCTTTCTTT,CASRAGTLNTEAFF
TRBV19,NA,TRBJ2-1,NA,TGTGCCAGTAGTAATTCGGGGGATGAGCAGTTCTTC,CASSNSGDEQFF
TRBV7-9,NA,TRBJ1-2,NA,TGTGCCAGCAGCTTAGCGAATAGTGCGGGGACTGGCTACACCTTC,CASSLANSAGTGYTF
TRBV18,TRBD1,TRBJ1-2,once,TGTGCCAGCTCACCACCCGACAGGGGGTATGGCTACACCTTC,CASSPPDRGYGYTF
TRBV6-5,NA,TRBJ1-2,once,TGTGCCAGCAGTCCGGACAGAGGGGGCTACACCTTC,CASSPDRGGYTF
TRBV24-1,NA,TRBJ1-3,NA,TGTGCCACCAGTTCGTCCTTACAGAACTCTGGAAACACCATATATTTT,CATSSSLQNSGNTIYF
TRBV29-1,TRBD1,TRBJ1-1,NA,TGCAGCGTTGTAGCGGGACAGCCGAACACTGAAGCTTTCTTT,CSVVAGQPNTEAFF
TRBV11-2,TRBD2,TRBJ2-1,NA,TGTGCCAGCAGCCCATCCCATGGGGCTAGCGGTTACAATGAGCAGTTCTTC,CASSPSHGASGYNEQFF
TRBV13,NA,TRBJ2-5,NA,TGTGCCAGCAGGTTTGGTCAGGGCCAAGAGACCCAGTACTTC,CASRFGQGQETQYF
TRBV4-3,NA,TRBJ2-7,NA,TGCGCCAGCAGCCTGTCGACAGGTTCGGACGAGCAGTACTTC,CASSLSTGSDEQYF
TRBV5-1,NA,TRBJ2-2,NA,TGCGCCAGCAGCTTGGTGGCAACCTCCGCGAACACCGGGGAGCTGTTTTTT,CASSLVATSANTGELFF
TRBV18,TRBD1,TRBJ1-4,NA,TGTGCCAGCTCACCATCGGGACAGGGAAATGAAAAACTGTTTTTT,CASSPSGQGNEKLFF
TRBV11-3,NA,TRBJ2-2,NA,TGTGCCAGCAGCTTGTACCCGGGGGACACCGGGGAGCTGTTTTTT,CASSLYPGDTGELFF
TRBV5-6,TRBD2,TRBJ2-7,NA,TGTGCCAGCAGCCCGGGACTAGCGGGCTATACCTCCTACGAGCAGTACTTC,CASSPGLAGYTSYEQYF
TRBV5-1,TRBD2,TRBJ2-7,NA,TGCGCCAGCAGCTTTCAGCCTAGCGGGAGGTCCTACGAGCAGTACTTC,CASSFQPSGRSYEQYF
TRBV13,TRBD2,TRBJ2-5,NA,TGTGCCAGCAGCTTGAGACTAGCGGGAGAAGAGACCCAGTACTTC,CASSLRLAGEETQYF
TRBV5-4,TRBD2,TRBJ2-5,NA,TGTGCCAGCACCACCGCCATGGGGAGGGAAGAGACCCAGTACTTC,CASTTAMGREETQYF
TRBV7-3,NA,TRBJ2-3,NA,TGTGCCAGCAGCTACGAGGGCAGGGGATTCCCAGATACGCAGTATTTT,CASSYEGRGFPDTQYF
TRBV2,TRBD1,TRBJ1-2,NA,TGTGCCAGCAGTGCCCCCGGGACAGGGAATACGGTTGGCTACACCTTC,CASSAPGTGNTVGYTF
TRBV21-1,NA,TRBJ1-1,once,TGTGCCAGCAGCAAAGAGTCCGCAGGGACAGGCTTTACTGAAGCTTTCTTT,CASSKESAGTGFTEAFF
TRBV5-4,NA,TRBJ1-4,NA,TGTGCCAGCAGCTGGGGGGGGCTGGGCGAAAAACTGTTTTTT,CASSWGGLGEKLFF
TRBV3-1/TRBV3-2,NA,TRBJ1-2,NA,TGTGCCAGCAGCCGCTCGGCGGTCGGCTATGGCTACACCTTC,CASSRSAVGYGYTF
TRBV6-5,TRBD1,TRBJ1-1,NA,TGTGCCAGCACCCCGGGAGGGGGCCCGAACACTGAAGCTTTCTTT,CASTPGGGPNTEAFF
TRBV27,TRBD2,TRBJ2-3,NA,TGTGCCAGCAGTCCTTTAGCGGGAGGGCCAGATACGCAGTATTTT,CASSPLAGGPDTQYF
TRBV10-2,TRBD2,TRBJ2-7,NA,TGCGCCAGCGGAACTAGCGGGACGTACTTC,CASGTSGTYF
TRBV11-3,NA,TRBJ2-5,NA,TGTGCCAGCAGCCCCAACCCGCGACAGGCCCAAGAGACCCAGTACTTC,CASSPNPRQAQETQYF
TRBV28,TRBD1,TRBJ2-6,NA,TGTGCCAGCTATTCACAGGGGTCTGGGGCCAACGTCCTGACTTTC,CASYSQGSGANVLTF
TRBV6-6,TRBD1,TRBJ2-1,NA,TGTGCCAGCAGTCGAGGGAGGACAGGGGACTACAATGAGCAGTTCTTC,CASSRGRTGDYNEQFF
TRBV10-3,NA,TRBJ1-5,NA,TGTGCCATCAGCTGGGCGACCCATCAGCCCCAGCATTTT,CAISWATHQPQHF
TRBV6-6,TRBD1,TRBJ1-6,NA,TGTGCCAGCAGTGCCATGACAGGGGGCGCAAATTCACCCCTCCACTTT,CASSAMTGGANSPLHF
TRBV7-9,TRBD1,TRBJ1-2,NA,TGTGCCAGCAGATTACAGGGGCGTAAAGTCACCTTC,CASRLQGRKVTF
TRBV7-2,NA,TRBJ1-2,NA,TGTGCCAGCAGTGGACAAAAACAGTTCAAAGGCTACACCTTC,CASSGQKQFKGYTF
TRBV24-1,NA,TRBJ2-5,NA,TGTGCCACCAGTGAGAACTATCGGGGGTTAATAGAGACCCAGTACTTC,CATSENYRGLIETQYF
TRBV20-1,NA,TRBJ1-2,NA,TGCAGTGGGAAGGGGTTGCCCGGCTACACCTTC,CSGKGLPGYTF
TRBV30,NA,TRBJ2-3,NA,TGTGCCTGGGGGGCAGGGGATTTCACAGATACGCAGTATTTT,CAWGAGDFTDTQYF
TRBV29-1,TRBD1,TRBJ1-1,NA,TGCAGCGTTGAGCTGGGACAGGGGTTTGGAACTGAAGCTTTCTTT,CSVELGQGFGTEAFF
TRBV27,TRBD1,TRBJ1-2,NA,TGTGCCAGCAGGCCAGGGGGCGACTATGGCTACACCTTC,CASRPGGDYGYTF
TRBV14,TRBD1,TRBJ1-2,NA,TGTGCCAGCAGCCAGGGACAGAACTATGGCTACACCTTC,CASSQGQNYGYTF
TRBV10-1,TRBD1,TRBJ1-3,few,TGCGCCAGCAGCTCCGGGACAGGGCTCGGAAACACCATATATTTT,CASSSGTGLGNTIYF
TRBV3-1/TRBV3-2,NA,TRBJ1-3,NA,TGTGCCAGCAGCCAAGTTTCGTGGGGCGCCTCTGGAAACACCATATATTTT,CASSQVSWGASGNTIYF
TRBV7-3,NA,TRBJ1-1,NA,TGTGCCAGCAGCCTCTTGACTAACACTGAAGCTTTCTTT,CASSLLTNTEAFF